Each of the 25 T cell receptor beta chains below was sequenced from the same sample in a study of monozygotic twins with inflammatory bowel disease. From the 5' RACE reads, TCRdb lists one entry per CDR3 protein and no DNA. Its listing shows a few hundred thousand distinct CDR3 sequences. The sample taken for sequencing was blood. The receptors here all came from a human donor with ulcerative colitis or Crohn's disease, or a healthy co-twin of an affected twin (not recorded which).

The rearrangement joins TRBV4-1 to TRBJ2-7; the TCRdb call, TRBD2, lacks DNA for checking. The CDR3 runs 15 residues. Germline CDR1 reads MGHRA; CDR2 reads YSYEKL. The CDR3 here is CASSPRLLRSYEQYF.

The V call is TRBV5-1, the J call TRBJ1-2. There are 12 residues in the CDR3. CDR1 is SGHRS and CDR2 is YFSETQ in the germline V gene. The CDR3 spells CASSLGLWGYTF.

This sequence joins TRBV2 and TRBJ2-3; the D gene TCRdb calls, TRBD1, cannot be checked with no DNA. The CDR3 extends over 13 amino acids. Germline loops: CDR1 SNHLY, CDR2 FYNNEI. CDR3 loop: CASSRGITDTQYF.

This chain links TRBV20-1 with TRBJ1-1; TCRdb designates TRBD1, a call that cannot be tested without DNA. CDR3 size: 14 residues. Germline loops: CDR1 DFQATT, CDR2 SNEGSKA (reference sequence). The CDR3 spells CSAIGQGRNTEAFF.

This chain uses TRBV7-2 with TRBJ2-7. CDR3 size: 14 residues. Germline CDR1 is SGHTA and CDR2 is FQGNSA. The CDR3 sequence: CASSPPGSSYEQYF.

The genes are TRBV2 and TRBJ2-2. The length of the CDR3 is 13 residues. CDR1 and CDR2 (germline): SNHLY, FYNNEI. The CDR3 region is CASSGRSPGELFF.

The chain combines TRBV29-1 with TRBJ1-5; with no DNA, the TCRdb D assignment of TRBD1 cannot be verified. Germline V gene sequence: CDR1 SQVTM, CDR2 ANQGSEA. The CDR3 runs to 19 residues. This CDR3 reads CSVDRRSGGRGGSNQPQHF.

The chain has TRBV5-1 and TRBJ2-2; the TCRdb D gene call, TRBD1, has no DNA to confirm it. The CDR3 is 17 residues long. Germline assignment: CDR1 SGHRS and CDR2 YFSETQ. CDR3 protein: CASISSGGPSGTGELFF. The whole variable domain, filled in from reference TRBV5-1 and TRBJ2-2, reads KAGVTQTPRYLIKTRGQQVTLSCSPISGHRSVSWYQQTPGQGLQFLFEYFSETQRNKGNFPGRFSGRQFSNSRSEMNVSTLELGDSALYLCASISSGGPSGTGELFFGEGSRLTVL.

V is TRBV6-5 and J is TRBJ1-1; the TRBD1 assignment by TCRdb is unverifiable without DNA. Germline CDR1 reads MNHEY; CDR2 reads SVGAGI. The CDR3 runs to 15 residues. The chain's CDR3 is CASSYSDGQITEAFF.

The J gene is TRBJ2-5, the V gene TRBV3-1. The CDR3 covers 14 residues. The germline gives CDR1 LGHDT, CDR2 YNNKEL (reference sequence). The CDR3 sequence: CASSLLGPVETQYF.

V gene TRBV5-1 combines with J gene TRBJ2-2; TCRdb indicates TRBD1, and absent DNA this call remains unverified. Germline lookup yields CDR1 SGHRS and CDR2 YFSETQ. The CDR3 covers 15 residues. The CDR3 reads CASSLRQGSTGELFF.

The chain recombines TRBV12-3 or TRBV12-4 with TRBJ1-5. The CDR3 sequence is 14 residues long. This chain's CDR3 is CTSSFGGSNQPQHF.

This chain links TRBV12-3 or TRBV12-4 with TRBJ1-1. The CDR3 is made up of 14 amino acids. The CDR3 region is CASSLEQPNTEAFF.

The CDR3 loop is CSASPSGGATDTQYF. The rearrangement uses TRBV20-1 and TRBJ2-3; TCRdb's D call, TRBD2, is unchecked because there is no DNA. The CDR3 has 15 amino acids. Looked up from germline, CDR1 is DFQATT and CDR2 is SNEGSKA (reference sequence).

The rearrangement uses TRBV5-1 and TRBJ1-6; the TCRdb D gene call, TRBD1, has no DNA to confirm it. Germline CDR1 reads SGHRS; CDR2 reads YFSETQ. There are 18 residues in the CDR3. This chain's CDR3 is CASRFTTGTELYNSPLHF.

This rearrangement joins TRBV29-1 to TRBJ1-1; TCRdb outputs TRBD1, but without DNA this stays unchecked. Germline V CDR1 and CDR2: SQVTM, ANQGSEA. This CDR3 contains 11 residues. CDR3 region: CSVLRVTEAFF.

V and J are TRBV9 and TRBJ2-1; TCRdb names TRBD2, which stays unverified in the absence of DNA. Germline values: CDR1 SGDLS, CDR2 YYNGEE. The CDR3 contains 15 residues. CDR3 in amino acids: CASSALAGGHNEQFF. The variable domain in full, completed from reference TRBV9 and TRBJ2-1, reads DSGVTQTPKHLITATGQRVTLRCSPRSGDLSVYWYQQSLDQGLQFLIQYYNGEERAKGNILERFSAQQFPDLHSELNLSSLELGDSALYFCASSALAGGHNEQFFGPGTRLTVL.

V is TRBV2 and J is TRBJ2-7; TCRdb's assignment of TRBD1 cannot be checked, as there is no DNA. CDR1 is SNHLY, CDR2 FYNNEI, per germline. The CDR3 contains 15 residues. The CDR3 loop reads CASRIETGPIYEQYF.

This sequence joins TRBV20-1 and TRBJ2-5. This CDR3 has 12 residues. In germline, CDR1 is DFQATT, CDR2 SNEGSKA (reference sequence). The CDR3 here is CSARTNGETQYF.

This rearrangement joins TRBV20-1 to TRBJ1-1. This CDR3 is 19 amino acids long. Germline CDR1 and CDR2: DFQATT and SNEGSKA (reference sequence). The CDR3 sequence: CSALDSPVLQSSFNTEAFF.

V gene TRBV10-1 combines with J gene TRBJ2-5; TCRdb returns TRBD1, unconfirmable since there is no DNA. Germline assignment: CDR1 WNHNN and CDR2 SYGVQD (reference sequence). CDR3 length: 16 residues. CDR3: CASSETGQGTQETQYF.

The V and J genes are TRBV20-1 and TRBJ2-1; TCRdb outputs TRBD1, but without DNA this stays unchecked. This CDR3 is 12 amino acids long. Germline V lookup: CDR1 DFQATT, CDR2 SNEGSKA (reference sequence). The CDR3 is CSPRGRYNEQFF.

The rearrangement uses TRBV7-8 and TRBJ1-5; the TRBD1 assignment by TCRdb is unverifiable without DNA. The CDR3 has 14 amino acids. Germline assignment: CDR1 SGHVS and CDR2 FQNEAQ. The CDR3 spells CASSSFGQYQPQHF.

The J gene is TRBJ1-5, the V gene TRBV2; the TCRdb call, TRBD1, lacks DNA for checking. Germline CDR1 SNHLY, CDR2 FYNNEI. This CDR3 contains 14 residues. CDR3 protein: CASGGTSLNQPQHF.

The genes are TRBV10-3 and TRBJ2-1; with no DNA, the TCRdb D assignment of TRBD2 cannot be verified. Per the germline V gene, CDR1 is ENHRY and CDR2 is SYGVKD. The CDR3 has 16 amino acids. The CDR3 loop is CAISEDWRYYTNEQFF.